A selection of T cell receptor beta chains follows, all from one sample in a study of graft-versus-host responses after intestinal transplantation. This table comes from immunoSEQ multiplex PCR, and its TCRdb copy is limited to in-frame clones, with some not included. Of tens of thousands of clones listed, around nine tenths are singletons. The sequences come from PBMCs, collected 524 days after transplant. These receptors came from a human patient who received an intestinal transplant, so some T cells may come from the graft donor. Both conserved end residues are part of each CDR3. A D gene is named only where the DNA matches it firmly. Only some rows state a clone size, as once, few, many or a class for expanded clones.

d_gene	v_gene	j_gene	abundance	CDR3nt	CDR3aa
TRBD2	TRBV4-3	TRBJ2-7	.	TGCGCCAGCAGCCATGCCGGGACTAGCTACGAGCAGTACTTC	CASSHAGTSYEQYF
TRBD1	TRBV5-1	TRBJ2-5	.	TGCGCCAGCAGCACGACAGGGTACCAAGAGACCCAGTACTTC	CASSTTGYQETQYF
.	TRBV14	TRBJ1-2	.	TGTGCCAGCAGCCAAGGGAGGCGGACAAACAGGGAGGGCTACACCTTC	CASSQGRRTNREGYTF
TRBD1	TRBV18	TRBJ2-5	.	TGTGCCAGCTCACCAAACAGGGGCCAGGAGACCCAGTACTTC	CASSPNRGQETQYF
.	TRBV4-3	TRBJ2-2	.	TGCGCCAGCAGCCAAGAGGCCGGGACGTACACCGGGGAGCTGTTTTTT	CASSQEAGTYTGELFF
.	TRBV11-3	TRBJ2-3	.	TGTGCCAGCAGCGTGGATAGCCGCCGGGATACGCAGTATTTT	CASSVDSRRDTQYF
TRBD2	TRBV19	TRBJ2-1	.	TGTGCCAGTAGTACTGGACTAGCGGGAGGACCCTTCTACAATGAGCAGTTCTTC	CASSTGLAGGPFYNEQFF
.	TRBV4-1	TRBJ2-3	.	TGCGCCAGCAGCCCCATTACCGGAGATACGCAGTATTTT	CASSPITGDTQYF
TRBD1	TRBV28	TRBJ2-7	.	TGTGCCAGCAGTTTAGCCACCGGGACAGCCCTCTACGAGCAGTACTTC	CASSLATGTALYEQYF
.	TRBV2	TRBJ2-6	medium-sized	TGTGCCAGCAGTATGCAGGGGCCAGGGGCCAACGTCCTGACTTTC	CASSMQGPGANVLTF
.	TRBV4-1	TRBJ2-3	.	TGCGCCAGCAGCCTTATTGGGACTCCGATCACAGATACGCAGTATTTT	CASSLIGTPITDTQYF
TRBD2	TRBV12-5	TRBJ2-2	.	TGTGCTAGTGGTTTCGTGGTAGCGGGAGACACCGGGGAGCTGTTTTTT	CASGFVVAGDTGELFF
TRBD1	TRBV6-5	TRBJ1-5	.	TGTGCCAGCAGTCAAACAGGACAGGGTCAGCCCCAGCATTTT	CASSQTGQGQPQHF
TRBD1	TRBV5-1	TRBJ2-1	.	TGCGCCAGCAGCTTGGCCACCGGGACAGGGAAGTACAATGAGCAGTTCTTC	CASSLATGTGKYNEQFF
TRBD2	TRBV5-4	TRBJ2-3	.	TGTGCCAGCAGCCCTAGGACTAGCGGAGCTAGCACAGATACGCAGTATTTT	CASSPRTSGASTDTQYF
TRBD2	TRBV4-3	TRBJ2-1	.	TGCGCCAGCAGCCAAGATGGGGACGGGAGGGCCCCCTACAATGAGCAGTTCTTC	CASSQDGDGRAPYNEQFF
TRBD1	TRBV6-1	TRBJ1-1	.	TGTGCCAGCAGTGTAGTTGTGGGACAGCAGGACACTGAAGCTTTCTTT	CASSVVVGQQDTEAFF
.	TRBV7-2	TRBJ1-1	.	TGTGCCAGCAGCCCGACAGGGAACACTGAAGCTTTCTTT	CASSPTGNTEAFF
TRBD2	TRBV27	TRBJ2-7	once	TGTGCCAGCACGTCGGGGCGGGAGGGCTACGAGCAGTACTTC	CASTSGREGYEQYF
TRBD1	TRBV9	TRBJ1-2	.	TGTGCCAGCAGCGTAGCTCCAGGGGGCAACTATGGCTACACCTTC	CASSVAPGGNYGYTF
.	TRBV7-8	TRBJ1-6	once	TGTGCCAGCAGTTCCGGACAGTCTTTCAATTCACCCCTCCACTTT	CASSSGQSFNSPLHF
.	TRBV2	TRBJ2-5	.	TGTGCCAGCATTTTCGGGGCGGAGGGCGAGACCCAGTACTTC	CASIFGAEGETQYF
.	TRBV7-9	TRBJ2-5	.	TGTGCCAGCAGCGACAGAGCGGGCGAGACCCAGTACTTC	CASSDRAGETQYF
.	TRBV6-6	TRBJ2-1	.	TGTGCCAGCAGTCCCTCCTACAATGAGCAGTTCTTC	CASSPSYNEQFF
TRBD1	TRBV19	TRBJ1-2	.	TGTGCCACCGGAGACAGGGGGCTCGGCTATGGCTACACCTTC	CATGDRGLGYGYTF
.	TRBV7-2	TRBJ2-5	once	TGTGCCAGCAGCTTAGACAGAAAAGAGACCCAGTACTTC	CASSLDRKETQYF
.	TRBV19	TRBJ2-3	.	TGTGCCAGTAGTATGGCCGGTACAGATACGCAGTATTTT	CASSMAGTDTQYF
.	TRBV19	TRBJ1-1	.	TGTGCCAGTACCCCGGGGACAACTATGAACACTGAAGCTTTCTTT	CASTPGTTMNTEAFF
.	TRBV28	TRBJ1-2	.	TGTGCCAGCAGTTCCACCTGGGGCAAAGTCTATGGCTACACCTTC	CASSSTWGKVYGYTF
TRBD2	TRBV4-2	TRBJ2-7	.	TGTGCCAGCAGCCAAGCCCTGACTAGCGGTACCTACGAGCAGTACTTC	CASSQALTSGTYEQYF
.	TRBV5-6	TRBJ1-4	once	TGTGCCAGCACCAGATCCCCCGTAGACGAAAAACTGTTTTTT	CASTRSPVDEKLFF
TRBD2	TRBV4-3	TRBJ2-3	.	TGCGCCAGCAGCGCGACTAGCGGGAGAGCAGATACGCAGTATTTT	CASSATSGRADTQYF
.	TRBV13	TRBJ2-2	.	TGTGCCAGCAGCCTGGTCACCGGGGAGCTGTTTTTT	CASSLVTGELFF
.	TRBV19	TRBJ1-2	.	TGTGCCAGTAGTATATCAAGGACAGACTATGGCTACACCTTC	CASSISRTDYGYTF
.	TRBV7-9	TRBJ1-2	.	TGTGCCAGCAGCTCGACCCAGACTGGGCGGGTCTATGGCTACACCTTC	CASSSTQTGRVYGYTF
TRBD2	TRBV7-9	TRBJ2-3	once	TGTGCCAGCAGCTTAGTTGGGGGGCTAGCGGGAGTAAGAGATACGCAGTATTTT	CASSLVGGLAGVRDTQYF
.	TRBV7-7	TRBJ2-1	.	TGTGCCAGCGGGGACACCGGGGGTGAGCAGTTCTTC	CASGDTGGEQFF
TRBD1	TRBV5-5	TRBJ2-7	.	TGTGCCAGCAGCTCCGGGACAGGGGTCCGCGAGCAGTACTTC	CASSSGTGVREQYF
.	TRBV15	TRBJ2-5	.	TGTGCCACCAGCAGAGTAGCCGGAACTCAAGAGACCCAGTACTTC	CATSRVAGTQETQYF
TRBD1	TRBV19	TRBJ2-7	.	TGTGCCAGTAGCCGAGGGACAGGCTATTCCTACGAGCAGTACTTC	CASSRGTGYSYEQYF
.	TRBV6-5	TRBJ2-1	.	TGTGCCAGCAGTTACCCAGGGGGGGTTCGGAATGAGCAGTTCTTC	CASSYPGGVRNEQFF
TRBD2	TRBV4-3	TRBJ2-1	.	TGCGCCAGCAGCCAAGAGAACGGGGCGGGAGGAAGAAATGAGCAGTTCTTC	CASSQENGAGGRNEQFF
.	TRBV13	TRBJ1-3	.	TGTGCCAGCAGCCTAGACCCCGACTCCTATCCTGGAAACACCATATATTTT	CASSLDPDSYPGNTIYF
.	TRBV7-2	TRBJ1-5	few	TGTGCCAGCAGCTTAGGAGGGGCGGCCAATCAGCCCCAGCATTTT	CASSLGGAANQPQHF
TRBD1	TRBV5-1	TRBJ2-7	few	TGCGCCAGCAGCTTGGACGGGACAGGGGGCCGCGAGCAGTACTTC	CASSLDGTGGREQYF
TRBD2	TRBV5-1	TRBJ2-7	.	TGCGCCAGCAGCCAAATGACTAGCGGGAGCTCCTACGAGCAGTACTTC	CASSQMTSGSSYEQYF
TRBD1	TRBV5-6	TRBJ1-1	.	TGTGCCAGCAGCTTCCGGGACAGGGTTAACACTGAAGCTTTCTTT	CASSFRDRVNTEAFF
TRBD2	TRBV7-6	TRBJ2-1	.	TGTGCCAGCAGCTTAATCGGGGGGGGTCCCCACAATGAGCAGTTCTTC	CASSLIGGGPHNEQFF
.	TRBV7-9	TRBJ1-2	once	TGTGCCAGCAGCCGATCCAGCCAGTTCCTCTATGGCTACACCTTC	CASSRSSQFLYGYTF